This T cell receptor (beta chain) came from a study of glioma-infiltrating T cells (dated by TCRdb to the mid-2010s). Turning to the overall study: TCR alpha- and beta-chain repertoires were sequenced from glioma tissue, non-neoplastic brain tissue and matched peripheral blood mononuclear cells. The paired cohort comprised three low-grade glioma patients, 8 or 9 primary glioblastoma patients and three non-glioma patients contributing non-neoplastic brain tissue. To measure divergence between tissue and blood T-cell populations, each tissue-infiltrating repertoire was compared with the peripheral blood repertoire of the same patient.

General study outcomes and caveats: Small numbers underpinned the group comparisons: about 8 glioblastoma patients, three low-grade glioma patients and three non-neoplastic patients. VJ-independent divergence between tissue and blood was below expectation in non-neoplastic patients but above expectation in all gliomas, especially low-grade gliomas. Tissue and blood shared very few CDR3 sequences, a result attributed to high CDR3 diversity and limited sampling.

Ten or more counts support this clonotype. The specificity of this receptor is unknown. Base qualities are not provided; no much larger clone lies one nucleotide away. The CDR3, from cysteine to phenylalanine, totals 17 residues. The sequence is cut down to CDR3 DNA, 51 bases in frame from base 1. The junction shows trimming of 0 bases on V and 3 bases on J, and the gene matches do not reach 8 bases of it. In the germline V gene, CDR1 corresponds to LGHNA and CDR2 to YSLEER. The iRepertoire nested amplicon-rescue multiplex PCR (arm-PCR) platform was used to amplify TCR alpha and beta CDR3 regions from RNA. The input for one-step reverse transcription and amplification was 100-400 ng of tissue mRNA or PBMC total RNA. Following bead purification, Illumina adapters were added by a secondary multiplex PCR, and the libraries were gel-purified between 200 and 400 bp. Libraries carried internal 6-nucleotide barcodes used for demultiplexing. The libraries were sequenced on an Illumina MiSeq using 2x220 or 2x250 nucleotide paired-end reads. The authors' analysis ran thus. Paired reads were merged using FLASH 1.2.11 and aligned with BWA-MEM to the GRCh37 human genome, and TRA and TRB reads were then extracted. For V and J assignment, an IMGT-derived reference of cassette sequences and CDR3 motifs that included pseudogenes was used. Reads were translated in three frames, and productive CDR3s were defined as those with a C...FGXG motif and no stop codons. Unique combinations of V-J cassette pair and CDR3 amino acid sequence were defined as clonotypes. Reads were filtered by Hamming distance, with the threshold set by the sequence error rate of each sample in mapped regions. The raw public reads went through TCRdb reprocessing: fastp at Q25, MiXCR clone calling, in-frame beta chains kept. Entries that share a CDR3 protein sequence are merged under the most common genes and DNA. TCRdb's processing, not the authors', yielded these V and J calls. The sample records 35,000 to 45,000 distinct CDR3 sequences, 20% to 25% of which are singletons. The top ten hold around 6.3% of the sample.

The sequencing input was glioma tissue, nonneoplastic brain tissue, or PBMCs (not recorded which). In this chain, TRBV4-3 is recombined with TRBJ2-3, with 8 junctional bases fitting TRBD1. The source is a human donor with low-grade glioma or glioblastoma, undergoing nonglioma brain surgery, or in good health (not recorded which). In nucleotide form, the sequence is TGCGCCAGCAGCCAAGATCGACAGGGGTATTCGACAGATACGCAGTATTTT. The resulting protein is CASSQDRQGYSTDTQYF.